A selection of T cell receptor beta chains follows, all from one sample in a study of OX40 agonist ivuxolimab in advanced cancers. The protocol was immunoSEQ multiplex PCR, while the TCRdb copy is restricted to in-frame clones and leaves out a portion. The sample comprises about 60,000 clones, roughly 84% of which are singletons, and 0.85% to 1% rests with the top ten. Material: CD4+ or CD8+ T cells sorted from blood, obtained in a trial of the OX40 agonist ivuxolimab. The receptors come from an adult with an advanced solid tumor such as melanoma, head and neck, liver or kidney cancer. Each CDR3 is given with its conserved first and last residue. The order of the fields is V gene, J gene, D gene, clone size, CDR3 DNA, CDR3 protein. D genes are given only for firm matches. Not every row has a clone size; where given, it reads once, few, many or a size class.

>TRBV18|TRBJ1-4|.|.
TGTGCCAGCTCACGTCCGGGAGGAACTAATGAAAAACTGTTTTTT
CASSRPGGTNEKLFF
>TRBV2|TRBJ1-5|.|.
TGTGCCAGCAGGGAACAGGTCTTGAGCAATCAGCCCCAGCATTTT
CASREQVLSNQPQHF
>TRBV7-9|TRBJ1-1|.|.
TGTGCCAGCAGCACGTTGGGTCGGAACACTGAAGCTTTCTTT
CASSTLGRNTEAFF
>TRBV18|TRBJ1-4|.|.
TGTGCCAGCTCACCAGGAGCTCTCGGAGAAAAACTGTTTTTT
CASSPGALGEKLFF
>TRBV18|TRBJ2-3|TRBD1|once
TGTGCCAGCTCATCTCGGACAGGGGTAGGGGATACGCAGTATTTT
CASSSRTGVGDTQYF
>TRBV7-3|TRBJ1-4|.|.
TGTGCCAGCAGCCGAAATCGAACAGGAAATGGAACTAATGAAAAACTGTTTTTT
CASSRNRTGNGTNEKLFF
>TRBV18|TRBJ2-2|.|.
TGTGCCAGCTCATCCTCAACGGCAGCGAACACCGGGGAGCTGTTTTTT
CASSSSTAANTGELFF
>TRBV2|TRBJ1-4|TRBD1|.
TGTGCCAGCAGTGTCCTAAGAAGGGGGACAGCAACTAATGAAAAACTGTTTTTT
CASSVLRRGTATNEKLFF
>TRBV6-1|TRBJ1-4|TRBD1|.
TGTGCCAGCAGCCCGGGACAGGGAGGTGAAAAACTGTTTTTT
CASSPGQGGEKLFF
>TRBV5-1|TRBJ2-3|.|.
TGCGCCAGCAGCCCCGTCCGTGCAGATACGCAGTATTTT
CASSPVRADTQYF
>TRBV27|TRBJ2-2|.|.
TGTGCCAGCAGATTCAGGTTGCCCGGGGAGCTGTTTTTT
CASRFRLPGELFF
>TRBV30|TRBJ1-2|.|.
TGTGCCTGGAGTGGAAACAGGGTGGGAGGCTACACCTTC
CAWSGNRVGGYTF
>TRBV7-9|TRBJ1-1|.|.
TGTGCCAGCAGCTTAGTGAATACACAAGAAGCTTTCTTT
CASSLVNTQEAFF
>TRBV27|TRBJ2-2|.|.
TGTGCCAGCAGTTCCAGGGGTCGGCTGAACACCGGGGAGCTGTTTTTT
CASSSRGRLNTGELFF
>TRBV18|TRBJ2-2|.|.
TGTGCCAGCTCGGTTTCCTGGCGGACCGGGGAGCTGTTTTTT
CASSVSWRTGELFF
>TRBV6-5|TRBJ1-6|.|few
TGTGCCAGCAAACCGCTTCAGGCGCGGGGTTCACCCCTCCACTTT
CASKPLQARGSPLHF
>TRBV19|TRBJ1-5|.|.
TGTGCCAGTAGTTCGGACCTCCGACGGGGACCCCAGCATTTT
CASSSDLRRGPQHF
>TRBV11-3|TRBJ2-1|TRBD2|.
TGTGCCAGCAGCTTTCGCGGGGGTACCTACAATGAGCAGTTCTTC
CASSFRGGTYNEQFF